The rows below give T cell receptor beta chains drawn from one sample of a study of CD8+ T cells in alopecia areata. Clones were sequenced by immunoSEQ multiplex PCR, and TCRdb holds only the in-frame ones, with some missing. The sample yields 150,000 to 200,000 clones, about three fifths seen once. The input for sequencing was CD4+ T cells sorted from blood, taken at week 4, from a patient treated with tofacitinib. Receptors were obtained from a human donor with alopecia areata. Both conserved end residues are part of each CDR3. Fields, in order: D gene, J gene, V gene, clone size, CDR3 protein, CDR3 DNA. D genes are given only for firm matches. Clone size is shown for a subset of rows, as once, few, many or a class of expanded clone.

D: TRBD2; J: TRBJ2-5; V: TRBV6-1; size: few; CDR3: CASSPVWGGETQYF; DNA: TGTGCCAGCAGCCCGGTCTGGGGGGGGGAGACCCAGTACTTC
D: TRBD1; J: TRBJ2-5; V: TRBV2; size: -; CDR3: CASRIDRGETQYF; DNA: TGTGCCAGCAGGATCGACAGGGGAGAGACCCAGTACTTC
D: -; J: TRBJ2-7; V: TRBV27; size: -; CDR3: CASSSQGPAYEQYF; DNA: TGTGCCAGCAGTTCACAGGGACCCGCCTACGAGCAGTACTTC
D: -; J: TRBJ2-3; V: TRBV5-1; size: -; CDR3: CASSPGPSTDTQYF; DNA: TGCGCCAGCAGTCCAGGACCCAGCACAGATACGCAGTATTTT
D: -; J: TRBJ1-4; V: TRBV23-1; size: few; CDR3: CASSRRERSFCEKLFF; DNA: TGCGCCAGCAGTCGGAGAGAGCGAAGTTTCTGTGAAAAACTGTTTTTT
D: -; J: TRBJ1-5; V: TRBV30; size: -; CDR3: CAWSEGSRRNQPQHF; DNA: TGTGCCTGGAGTGAGGGATCCCGGCGCAATCAGCCCCAGCATTTT
D: TRBD1; J: TRBJ1-2; V: TRBV30; size: once; CDR3: CACTGQGYPNYGYTF; DNA: TGTGCCTGCACGGGACAGGGCTACCCAAACTATGGCTACACCTTC
D: -; J: TRBJ2-7; V: TRBV11-1; size: -; CDR3: CASSLLGPHEQYF; DNA: TGTGCCAGCAGCTTACTGGGCCCCCACGAGCAGTACTTC
D: -; J: TRBJ2-1; V: TRBV5-1; size: -; CDR3: CASSLTEFSYNEQFF; DNA: TGCGCCAGCAGCTTGACGGAGTTCTCCTACAATGAGCAGTTCTTC
D: TRBD2; J: TRBJ2-3; V: TRBV7-9; size: once; CDR3: CASSPGLASTDTQYF; DNA: TGTGCCAGCAGCCCAGGACTAGCGAGCACAGATACGCAGTATTTT